Below are 21 T cell receptor beta chains sequenced from a single sample in a study of OX40 agonist ivuxolimab in advanced cancers. Sequencing was performed with immunoSEQ multiplex PCR; in TCRdb, only in-frame clones are kept and a portion is missing. The sample contains some 71,000 clones, roughly 85% of which appear only once. Sequenced here: CD4+ or CD8+ T cells sorted from blood, sampled in a trial of the OX40 agonist ivuxolimab. The receptor source for this set is an adult with an advanced solid tumor such as melanoma, head and neck, liver or kidney cancer.

The chain links TRBV5-4 to TRBJ2-3; D is undetermined. Trimming removed 0 bases at V and 10 bases at J, with 12 bases between. The CDR3 totals 13 residues. The V gene's germline CDR1 is SGHNT and CDR2 YYREEE (reference sequence). The CDR3 DNA sequence: TGTGCCAGCAGCTTGGAACAACCTATCTCGCAGTATTTT. As protein: CASSLEQPISQYF.

The rearrangement joins TRBV28 to TRBJ1-5; no firm D call. Germline values: CDR1 MDHEN, CDR2 SYDVKM. This CDR3 has 13 amino acids. V shed 3 bases and J shed 7 bases, with 10 bases lying between them. For the CDR3, the DNA is TGTGCCAGCAGTTTGTTACAGCCCCAGCCCCAGCATTTT. As protein: CASSLLQPQPQHF.

The DNA of the CDR3 is TGTGCCAGCGCAACAGGGGTGTTGGATTCACCCCTCCACTTT. Translation: CASATGVLDSPLHF. The chain joins TRBV14 to TRBJ1-6; 7 positions agree with TRBD1. CDR1 is SGHDN, CDR2 FVKESK, per germline. V shed 8 bases, J shed 8 bases, and the junction held 9 bases outside the gene matches. The CDR3 is made up of 14 amino acids.

The chain links TRBV9 to TRBJ1-3; unclear D gene. The ends were cut back, 0 bases at V and 0 bases at J, with 7 bases in the middle. The CDR3 is 15 residues long. Germline CDR1 SGDLS, CDR2 YYNGEE. CDR3 nucleotide sequence: TGTGCCAGCAGCGTAGGACCGAGCTCTGGAAACACCATATATTTT. It translates to CASSVGPSSGNTIYF.

The rearrangement links TRBV12-5 to TRBJ2-5; 8 bases fit TRBD1. CDR1 is LGHNT, CDR2 FRNRAP, per germline. The CDR3 covers 15 residues. V lost 5 bases, J lost 2 bases, and 7 bases stayed unmatched. CDR3 coding DNA: TGTGCTAGTGGTCCAACCGGGACAGGACAAGAGACCCAGTACTTC. Translated: CASGPTGTGQETQYF.

V is TRBV25-1 and J is TRBJ1-3; 8 nucleotides agree with TRBD1. The V and J ends lost 2 bases and 2 bases, in that order; junction bases with no gene match: 2. Germline CDR1 and CDR2: MGHDK and SYGVNS. There are 15 residues in the CDR3. The CDR3 DNA reads TGTGCCAGCAGTGAACAGGGGGCAGCTGGAAACACCATATATTTT. Translating gives CASSEQGAAGNTIYF. Drawing the rest from reference TRBV25-1 and TRBJ1-3, the complete variable domain is EADIYQTPRYLVIGTGKKITLECSQTMGHDKMYWYQQDPGMELHLIHYSYGVNSTEKGDLSSESTVSRIRTEHFPLTLESARPSHTSQYLCASSEQGAAGNTIYFGEGSWLTVV.

Here the CDR3 DNA reads TGTGCCAGCAGTTTTGGTCCCGAACGCTATGGCTACACCTTC. Translation: CASSFGPERYGYTF. The rearrangement links TRBV28 to TRBJ1-2; unclear D gene. Germline loops: CDR1 MDHEN, CDR2 SYDVKM. CDR3 length equals 14 residues. The germline V and J ends were trimmed by 3 bases and 4 bases, with 12 bases remaining between them.

The chain carries TRBV7-6 and TRBJ1-2, with TRBD1 identical over 9 bases. The CDR3 extends over 14 amino acids. Germline CDR1 reads SGHVS; CDR2 reads FNYEAQ. After removal of 1 base from V and 6 bases from J, the junction contained 3 bases not matched to a gene. The CDR3 nucleotides read TGTGCCAGCAGCTTAGGGACAGGGGCCGATGGCTACACCTTC. It yields the protein CASSLGTGADGYTF.

DNA for the CDR3: TGTGCCAGCAGTTCCGCGGCTAGCGGGGGTGTGGGCAATGAGCAGTTCTTC. Translating gives CASSSAASGGVGNEQFF. The V call is TRBV28, the J call TRBJ2-1; 10 bases align to TRBD2. The CDR3 spans 17 residues. Germline assignment: CDR1 MDHEN and CDR2 SYDVKM. J lost 6 bases, V lost 4 bases, and 12 bases had no gene match.

This clone showed up just once. The chain joins TRBV5-5 to TRBJ1-5; no firm D call. The V end lost 0 bases, the J end lost 3 bases, and 4 bases lay between the germline ends. This CDR3 is 13 amino acids long. CDR1 SGHKS and CDR2 YYEKEE come from the germline V gene (reference sequence). The CDR3 sequence: CASSLGLNQPQHF. In DNA form, the CDR3 reads TGTGCCAGCAGCTTGGGCCTCAATCAGCCCCAGCATTTT.

CDR3 sequence (DNA): TGTGCCAGCAGTGGAAGCCCGATTCAGCCCCAGCATTTT. Its translation: CASSGSPIQPQHF. The V and J genes are TRBV6-1 and TRBJ1-5; D uncertain. The CDR3 spans 13 residues. Trimming shortened V by 4 bases and J by 6 bases, and 10 bases separated the two germline ends. Germline CDR1 and CDR2: MNHNS and SASEGT.

This rearrangement joins TRBV7-2 to TRBJ1-1; no clear D gene. Looked up from germline, CDR1 is SGHTA and CDR2 is FQGNSA. V gave up 4 bases and J gave up 4 bases, with 7 bases separating them. The CDR3 sequence is 12 residues long. Written as DNA, the CDR3 is TGTGCCAGCAGCTCATTGATCACTGAAGCTTTCTTT. It yields the protein CASSSLITEAFF.

The rearrangement joins TRBV6-1 to TRBJ2-1, with 7 bases fitting TRBD1. J gave up 12 bases and V 3 bases, and 11 bases lay outside the gene matches. From germline, CDR1 is MNHNS and CDR2 SASEGT. This CDR3 comprises 14 residues. This CDR3 is CASSDGQDFSGQFF. The DNA of the CDR3 is TGTGCCAGCAGTGACGGACAGGATTTTTCTGGGCAGTTCTTC.

This clone was seen many times. This sequence joins TRBV5-1 and TRBJ2-5; 9 bases align to TRBD1. This CDR3 has 15 residues. CDR1 and CDR2 from the germline V gene are SGHRS and YFSETQ. With V trimmed by 0 bases and J by 4 bases, 4 bases remained unmatched. The CDR3 nucleotides read TGCGCCAGCAGCTTGGATACAGGGGGCACAGAGACCCAGTACTTC. It is translated as CASSLDTGGTETQYF.

The V gene is TRBV15, the J gene TRBJ1-1; 7 nucleotides line up with TRBD1. J lost 1 base, V lost 5 bases, and 7 bases had no gene match. Germline V gene data show CDR1 as LNHNV and CDR2 as YYDKDF (reference sequence). The CDR3 has 15 residues. The CDR3 DNA is TGTGCCACCAGCGGAGCGGGACAGCAGAACACTGAAGCTTTCTTT. Encoded protein: CATSGAGQQNTEAFF.

The chain has TRBV5-4 and TRBJ2-1; D is unresolved. Deletions cut 0 bases from V and 9 bases from J, with 13 bases between. Germline CDR1 reads SGHNT; CDR2 reads YYREEE (reference sequence). There are 14 residues in the CDR3. The CDR3 coding sequence is TGTGCCAGCAGCTTGGAGGACCATCGGAGTGAGCAGTTCTTC. It specifies CASSLEDHRSEQFF.

This sequence joins TRBV19 and TRBJ1-1; possibly TRBD1 for D (5 bases). This CDR3 region has 13 residues. Germline CDR1 reads LNHDA; CDR2 reads SQIVND (reference sequence). V was cut by 1 base and J by 6 bases, with 9 bases left in between. The CDR3, as DNA: TGTGCCAGTAGTATAGGGGGGGGAGCTGAAGCTTTCTTT. It encodes CASSIGGGAEAFF. Full variable domain (missing parts from reference TRBV19 and TRBJ1-1): DGGITQSPKYLFRKEGQNVTLSCEQNLNHDAMYWYRQDPGQGLRLIYYSQIVNDFQKGDIAEGYSVSREKKESFPLTVTSAQKNPTAFYLCASSIGGGAEAFFGQGTRLTVV.

The DNA of the CDR3 is TGTGCCAGCAGCCACCTGAGCGCGGCAGGGGGAAATGAAAAACTGTTTTTT. Amino acids: CASSHLSAAGGNEKLFF. V is TRBV4-2 and J is TRBJ1-4, with 7 bases fitting TRBD1. Germline V gene sequence: CDR1 LGHNA, CDR2 YNFKEQ. This CDR3 comprises 17 residues. Trimming took 3 bases from V and 5 from J; bases not matched to a gene: 12.

The V gene is TRBV18, the J gene TRBJ2-7; D is unresolved. CDR1 and CDR2 from the germline V gene are KGHSH and LQKENI. With 1 base removed from V and 11 bases from J, the gap between germline ends came to 12 bases. The length of the CDR3 is 12 residues. DNA of the CDR3: TGTGCCAGCTCACCACAAGGGTGGGTTAAGTACTTC. Translating gives CASSPQGWVKYF.

J is TRBJ1-1 and V is TRBV10-1; D is unclear. CDR3 size: 13 residues. V was trimmed by 7 bases and J by 1 base, leaving 10 bases between them. CDR1 and CDR2 from the germline V gene are WNHNN and SYGVQD (reference sequence). The CDR3 DNA follows: TGCGCCAGCATGGAGGGCGGGAACACTGAAGCTTTCTTT. Amino acids: CASMEGGNTEAFF.

V usage is TRBV10-3 and J usage is TRBJ2-3; tentatively, D is TRBD2 (6 bases). Germline values: CDR1 ENHRY, CDR2 SYGVKD. V lost 10 bases, J lost 1 base, and 18 bases lay in between. This CDR3 has 15 amino acids. In nucleotides, the CDR3 is TGTGCCACCGGCCCTAGGACTACGGGCACAGATACGCAGTATTTT. Translation gives CATGPRTTGTDTQYF.